The entry below gives a single T cell receptor (beta chain) sequence along with its context. There is no known antigen for this receptor. Nothing much larger sits one base from this clone, and base qualities are not available. TCRbeta CDR3 regions were amplified from genomic DNA by means of the immunoSEQ Assay, a bias-controlled multiplex PCR. Concerning the study's data processing: Nucleated cell counts per sample were estimated from amplification of reference gene primers within the assay. To quantify the absolute abundance of each unique TCRbeta CDR3 rearrangement, sequence reads were collapsed and filtered. Productive Simpson clonality was computed per sample as the square root of Simpson's diversity index over productive rearrangements. TCRdb re-hosts the immuneACCESS table, in-frame sequences only. Its copies lack some clones; in the studies checked, an unresolved V gene accounts for under half of them, and the cause for the rest is not known. The V and J calls and clone size were taken over from that table, and D and trimming were inferred from the DNA. The table for this sample lists under 300,000 clones; about nine tenths of them were counted only once. The ten largest clonotypes hold less than 2.5% of the sample.

This sample is part of a study of blood T cell repertoires in COVID-19 (dated by TCRdb to the early 2020s). With respect to the entire study: Samples from collaborators originated in the United States, Italy and Spain and spanned both the acute and convalescent phases of COVID-19. The material from the prospective study consisted of cDNA or gDNA derived from T cells, B-cell-depleted T cells, or PBMCs. A de-identified subject ID, COVID-19 status, age in years and sex were almost always included in the sample metadata. Subjects who had been exposed to COVID-19, were actively infected with it, or had recovered from it provided the deeply sampled blood TCRbeta repertoires that made up the dataset. A freely available public database, intended as a resource for researchers studying the immune response to SARS-CoV-2, is where the repertoires were released. HLA class I and class II types, where available, came from metadata supplied by the sample provider rather than from assay-based typing. Samples came from the ongoing ImmuneRACE study (first 160 participants) plus 1,254 subjects from 6 global collaborators. Broader findings and caveats from the paper: The quantity of clinical and demographic metadata differed by source and by participant and was supplied without curation.

In the prospective study, participants were about 18 to 100 years old, resided in 24 geographic areas of the United States, and were enrolled through a virtual design. Cohort assignment in the prospective study relied on participant-reported clinical history from a screening survey and a study questionnaire. For ImmuneRACE Cohort 3, a participant was defined as recovered based on two consecutive negative NP/OP PCR tests, clearance by a healthcare professional, or resolution of symptoms. Each participant in the prospective study had whole blood, serum and a nasopharyngeal or oropharyngeal swab collected by mobile phlebotomists. Participants in the prospective study had the option to provide additional blood draws and questionnaires over a roughly two-month period. Before DNA extraction, blood samples from the prospective study were shipped at room temperature or frozen. The sample consisted of PBMCs or T cells enriched from blood (not recorded which). This TCR was recovered from a woman aged 18-35 years who had recovered from COVID-19.

The nucleotides are TGTGCCAGCAGCCAGCTTAGCGGGGGGGCTGGAGAGCAGTACTTC. Translated, this gives CASSQLSGGAGEQYF. The rearrangement combines TRBV11-3 with TRBJ2-7; 11 bases in between match TRBD2. The germline V gene yields SGHNT for CDR1 and YENEEA for CDR2. The CDR3 sequence holds 15 residues, the cysteine and phenylalanine included. The entry retains the CDR3 DNA only, 45 bases that are in frame from base 1. V is trimmed back by 5 bases and J by 7 bases, and the junction contains 10 bases that no gene match accounts for.